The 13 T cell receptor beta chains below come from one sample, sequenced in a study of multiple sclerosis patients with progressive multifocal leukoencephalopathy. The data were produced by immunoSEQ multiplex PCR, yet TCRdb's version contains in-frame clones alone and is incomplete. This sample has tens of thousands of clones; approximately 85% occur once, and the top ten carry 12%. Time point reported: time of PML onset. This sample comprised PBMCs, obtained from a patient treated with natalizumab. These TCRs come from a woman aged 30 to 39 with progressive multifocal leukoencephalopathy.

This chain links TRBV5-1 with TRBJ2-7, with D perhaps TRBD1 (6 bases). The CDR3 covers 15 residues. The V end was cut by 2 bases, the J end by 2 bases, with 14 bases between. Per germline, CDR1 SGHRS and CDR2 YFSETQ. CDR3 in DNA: TGCGCCAGCAGCTTAGCCGGGACATTTACCTACGAGCAGTACTTC. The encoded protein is CASSLAGTFTYEQYF.

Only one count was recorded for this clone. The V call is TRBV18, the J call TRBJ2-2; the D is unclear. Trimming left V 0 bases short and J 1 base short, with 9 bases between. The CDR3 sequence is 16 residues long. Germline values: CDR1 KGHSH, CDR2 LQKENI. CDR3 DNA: TGTGCCAGCTCACCACCCCGGCGGAGGAACACCGGGGAGCTGTTTTTT. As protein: CASSPPRRRNTGELFF. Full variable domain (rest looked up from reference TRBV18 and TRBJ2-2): NAGVMQNPRHLVRRRGQEARLRCSPMKGHSHVYWYRQLPEEGLKFMVYLQKENIIDESGMPKERFSAEFPKEGPSILRIQQVVRGDSAAYFCASSPPRRRNTGELFFGEGSRLTVL.

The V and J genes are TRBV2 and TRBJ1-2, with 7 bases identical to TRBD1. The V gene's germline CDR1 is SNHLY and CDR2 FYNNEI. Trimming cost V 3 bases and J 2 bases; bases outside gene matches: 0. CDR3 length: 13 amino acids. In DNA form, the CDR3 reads TGTGCCAGCAGTGAGGACAGGAACTATGGCTACACCTTC. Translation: CASSEDRNYGYTF.

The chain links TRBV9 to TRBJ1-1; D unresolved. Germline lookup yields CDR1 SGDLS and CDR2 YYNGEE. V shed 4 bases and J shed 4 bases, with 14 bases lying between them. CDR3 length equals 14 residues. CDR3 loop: CASSSKGLGTEAFF. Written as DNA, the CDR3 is TGTGCCAGCAGCTCGAAGGGATTGGGCACTGAAGCTTTCTTT.

The DNA for the CDR3 is TGTGCCAGCAGCTTGAGGGACAGGGGTAATAATTCACCCCTCCACTTT. Protein sequence: CASSLRDRGNNSPLHF. The chain recombines TRBV5-4 with TRBJ1-6; 10 nucleotides line up with TRBD1. Germline trimming cut 1 base from V and 5 bases from J; bases unmatched to any gene: 3. CDR1 is SGHNT, CDR2 YYREEE, per germline (reference sequence). The CDR3 covers 16 residues.

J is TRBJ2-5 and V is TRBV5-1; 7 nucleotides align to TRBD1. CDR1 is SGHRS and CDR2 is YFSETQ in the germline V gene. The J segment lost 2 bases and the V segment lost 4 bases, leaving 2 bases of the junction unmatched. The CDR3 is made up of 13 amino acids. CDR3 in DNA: TGCGCCAGCAGCAGGGGACAGCAAGAGACCCAGTACTTC. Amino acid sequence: CASSRGQQETQYF.

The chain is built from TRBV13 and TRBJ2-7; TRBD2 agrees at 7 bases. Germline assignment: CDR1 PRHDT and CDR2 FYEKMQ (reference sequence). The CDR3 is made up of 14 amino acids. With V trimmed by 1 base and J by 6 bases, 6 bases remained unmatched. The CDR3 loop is CASSLDGGSFEQYF. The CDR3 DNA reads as TGTGCCAGCAGCTTAGACGGCGGGAGCTTCGAGCAGTACTTC.

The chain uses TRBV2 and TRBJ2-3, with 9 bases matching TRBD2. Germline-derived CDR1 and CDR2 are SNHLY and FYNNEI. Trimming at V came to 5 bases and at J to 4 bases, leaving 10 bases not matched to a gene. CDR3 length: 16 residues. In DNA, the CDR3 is TGTGCCAGCAGTCCTGTAGCGGGAGATAAGGCAGATACGCAGTATTTT. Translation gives CASSPVAGDKADTQYF. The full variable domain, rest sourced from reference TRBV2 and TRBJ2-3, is EPEVTQTPSHQVTQMGQEVILRCVPISNHLYFYWYRQILGQKVEFLVSFYNNEISEKSEIFDDQFSVERPDGSNFTLKIRSTKLEDSAMYFCASSPVAGDKADTQYFGPGTRLTVL.

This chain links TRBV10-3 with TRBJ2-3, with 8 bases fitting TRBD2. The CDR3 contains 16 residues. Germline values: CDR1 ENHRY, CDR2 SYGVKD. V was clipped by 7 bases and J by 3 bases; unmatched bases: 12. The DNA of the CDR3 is TGTGCCATCAAGAGTGTAGCGGGGTTCCTAACAGATACGCAGTATTTT. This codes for CAIKSVAGFLTDTQYF.

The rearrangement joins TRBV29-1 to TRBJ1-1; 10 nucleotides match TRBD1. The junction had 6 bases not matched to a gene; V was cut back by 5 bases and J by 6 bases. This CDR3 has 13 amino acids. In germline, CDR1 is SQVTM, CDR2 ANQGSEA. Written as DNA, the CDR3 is TGCAGCGTTAGACAGGGGGCAAGGGCTGAAGCTTTCTTT. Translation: CSVRQGARAEAFF.

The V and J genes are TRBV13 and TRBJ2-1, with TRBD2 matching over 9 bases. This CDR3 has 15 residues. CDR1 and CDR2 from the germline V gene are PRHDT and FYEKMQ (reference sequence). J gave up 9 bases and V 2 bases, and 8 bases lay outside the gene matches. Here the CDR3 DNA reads TGTGCCAGCAGCTTATGGGTGGCGGGAGGGAGTGAGCAGTTCTTC. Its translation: CASSLWVAGGSEQFF. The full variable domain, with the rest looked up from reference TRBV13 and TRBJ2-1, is AAGVIQSPRHLIKEKRETATLKCYPIPRHDTVYWYQQGPGQDPQFLISFYEKMQSDKGSIPDRFSAQQFSDYHSELNMSSLELGDSALYFCASSLWVAGGSEQFFGPGTRLTVL.

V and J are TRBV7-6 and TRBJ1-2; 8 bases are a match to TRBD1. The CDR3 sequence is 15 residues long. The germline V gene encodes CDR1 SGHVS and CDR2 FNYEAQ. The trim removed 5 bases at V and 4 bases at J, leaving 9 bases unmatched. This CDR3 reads CASSPGQGRGYGYTF. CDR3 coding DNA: TGTGCCAGCAGCCCCGGACAGGGCCGCGGCTATGGCTACACCTTC.

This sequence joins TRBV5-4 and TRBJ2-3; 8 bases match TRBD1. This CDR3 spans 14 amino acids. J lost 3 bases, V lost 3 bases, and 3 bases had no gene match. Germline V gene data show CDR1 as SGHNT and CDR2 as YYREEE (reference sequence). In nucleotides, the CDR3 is TGTGCCAGCAGCTCCAGACAGGGGACAGATACGCAGTATTTT. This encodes CASSSRQGTDTQYF.